The clone carrying this T cell receptor beta chain was seen just once. Its antigen remains unidentified. This entry is derived from a study of OX40 agonist ivuxolimab in advanced cancers. Findings and limits, study-wide: Blood T cells, both CD4+ and CD8+, expanded clonally by week 6 at 0.1 to 3.0 mg/kg.

CDR1 and CDR2 (germline): MNHNY, SVGAGI (reference sequence). Germline trimming cut 5 bases from V and 5 bases from J; bases unmatched to any gene: 11. This CDR3 comprises 15 residues. Autoimmune disease history or systemic immunosuppression meant exclusion. Assay used: immunoSEQ multiplex PCR; TCRdb lists only in-frame clones, some missing. The table records about 42,000 clones, more than 80% of them present only once. The chain has TRBV6-6 and TRBJ1-1; TRBD1 agrees at 7 bases. This sample comprised CD4+ or CD8+ T cells sorted from blood, obtained in a trial of the OX40 agonist ivuxolimab. This receptor was obtained from an adult with an advanced solid tumor such as melanoma, head and neck, liver or kidney cancer. CDR3 in DNA: TGTGCCAGCAGTACCAACAGGGGTGGGACTACTGAAGCTTTCTTT. This codes for CASSTNRGGTTEAFF.